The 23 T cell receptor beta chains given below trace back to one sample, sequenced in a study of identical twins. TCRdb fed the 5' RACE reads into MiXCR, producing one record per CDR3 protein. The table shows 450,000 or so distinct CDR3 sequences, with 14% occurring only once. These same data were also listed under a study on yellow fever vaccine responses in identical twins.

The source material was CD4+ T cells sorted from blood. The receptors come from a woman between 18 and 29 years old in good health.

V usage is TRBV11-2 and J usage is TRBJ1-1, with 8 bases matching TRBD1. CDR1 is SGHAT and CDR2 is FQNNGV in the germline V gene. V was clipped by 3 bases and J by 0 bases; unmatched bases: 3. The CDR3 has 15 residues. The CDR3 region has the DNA TGTGCCAGCAGCTTGCAGACAGGGGTGAACACTGAAGCTTTCTTT. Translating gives CASSLQTGVNTEAFF. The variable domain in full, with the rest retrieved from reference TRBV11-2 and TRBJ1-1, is EAGVAQSPRYKIIEKRQSVAFWCNPISGHATLYWYQQILGQGPKLLIQFQNNGVVDDSQLPKDRFSAERLKGVDSTLKIQPAKLEDSAVYLCASSLQTGVNTEAFFGQGTRLTVV.

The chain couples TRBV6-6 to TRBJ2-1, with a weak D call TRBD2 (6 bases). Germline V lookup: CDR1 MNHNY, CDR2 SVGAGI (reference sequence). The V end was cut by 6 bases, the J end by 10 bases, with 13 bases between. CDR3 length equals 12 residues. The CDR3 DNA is TGTGCCAGCAGGGGGGGACGGCGAGAGCAGTTCTTC. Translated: CASRGGRREQFF.

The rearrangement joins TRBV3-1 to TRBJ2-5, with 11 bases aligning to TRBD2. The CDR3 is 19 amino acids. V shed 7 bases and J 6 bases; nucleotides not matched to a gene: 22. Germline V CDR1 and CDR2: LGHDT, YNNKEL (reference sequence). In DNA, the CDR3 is TGTGCCAGCATCCAGGGTGGGCTGACTAGCGGGATAACTATCCAGACCCAGTACTTC. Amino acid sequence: CASIQGGLTSGITIQTQYF.

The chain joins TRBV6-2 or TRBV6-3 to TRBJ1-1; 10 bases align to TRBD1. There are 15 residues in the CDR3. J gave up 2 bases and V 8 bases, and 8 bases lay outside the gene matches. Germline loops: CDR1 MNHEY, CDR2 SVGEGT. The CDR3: CASGGQGRINTEAFF. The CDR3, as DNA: TGTGCCAGCGGGGGACAGGGGAGGATAAACACTGAAGCTTTCTTT.

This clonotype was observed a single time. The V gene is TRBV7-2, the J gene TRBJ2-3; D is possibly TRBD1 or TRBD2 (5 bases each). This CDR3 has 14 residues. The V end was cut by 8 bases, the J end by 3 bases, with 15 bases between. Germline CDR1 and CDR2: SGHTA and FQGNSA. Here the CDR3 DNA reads TGTGCCAGCTCAAGGGACGGTTATACAGATACGCAGTATTTT. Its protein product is CASSRDGYTDTQYF.

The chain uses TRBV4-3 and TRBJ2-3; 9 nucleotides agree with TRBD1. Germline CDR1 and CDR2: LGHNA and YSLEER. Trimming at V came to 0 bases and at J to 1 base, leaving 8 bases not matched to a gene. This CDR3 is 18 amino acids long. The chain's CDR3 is CASSQDLERTGGTDTQYF. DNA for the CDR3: TGCGCCAGCAGCCAAGATCTTGAGAGGACAGGGGGCACAGATACGCAGTATTTT.

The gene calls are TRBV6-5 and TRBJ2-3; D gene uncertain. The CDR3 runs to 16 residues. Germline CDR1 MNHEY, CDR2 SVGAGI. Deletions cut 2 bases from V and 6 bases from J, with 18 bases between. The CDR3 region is CASSYRRPLRSDTQYF. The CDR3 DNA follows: TGTGCCAGCAGTTACCGTCGGCCGCTCCGATCTGATACGCAGTATTTT.

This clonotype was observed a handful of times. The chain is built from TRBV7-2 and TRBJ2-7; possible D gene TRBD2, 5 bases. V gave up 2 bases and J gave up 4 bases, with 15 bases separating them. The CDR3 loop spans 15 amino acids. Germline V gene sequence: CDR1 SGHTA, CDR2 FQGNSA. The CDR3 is CASSLSLGVPYEQYF. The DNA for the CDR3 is TGTGCCAGCAGCTTAAGTCTGGGAGTTCCTTACGAGCAGTACTTC.

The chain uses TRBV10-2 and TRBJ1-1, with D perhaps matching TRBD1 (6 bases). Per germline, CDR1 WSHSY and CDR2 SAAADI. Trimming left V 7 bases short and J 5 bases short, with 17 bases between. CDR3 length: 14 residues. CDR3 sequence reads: CASTDGGRRTEAFF. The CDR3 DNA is TGCGCCAGCACTGACGGGGGGCGACGGACTGAAGCTTTCTTT.

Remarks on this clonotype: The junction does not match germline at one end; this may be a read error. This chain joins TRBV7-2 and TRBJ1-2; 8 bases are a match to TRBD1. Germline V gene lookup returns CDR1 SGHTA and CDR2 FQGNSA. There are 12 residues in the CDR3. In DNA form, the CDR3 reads TGTGCCAGCAGCGGCCGACCGCAGGGGGCTTTCTTC. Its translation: CASSGRPQGAFF.

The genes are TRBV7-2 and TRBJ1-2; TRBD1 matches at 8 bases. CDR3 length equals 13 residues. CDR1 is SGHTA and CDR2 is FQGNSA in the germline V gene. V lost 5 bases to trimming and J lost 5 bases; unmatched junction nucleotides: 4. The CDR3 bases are TGTGCCAGCAGCACCAGACAGGGGTATGGCTACACCTTC. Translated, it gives CASSTRQGYGYTF.

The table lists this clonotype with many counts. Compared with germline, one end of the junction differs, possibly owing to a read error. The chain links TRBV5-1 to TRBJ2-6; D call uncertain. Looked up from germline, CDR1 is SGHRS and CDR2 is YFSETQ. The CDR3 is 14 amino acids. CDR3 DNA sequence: TGTGCCAGCAGTTTAGGCTCTGGGGCCAACGTCCTGACTTTC. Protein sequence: CASSLGSGANVLTF.

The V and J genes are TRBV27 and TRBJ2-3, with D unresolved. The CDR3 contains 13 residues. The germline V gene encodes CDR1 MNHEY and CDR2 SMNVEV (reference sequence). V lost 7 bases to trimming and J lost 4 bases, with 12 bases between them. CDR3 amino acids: CASKSTVADTQYF. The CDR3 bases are TGTGCCAGCAAATCAACAGTAGCAGATACGCAGTATTTT.

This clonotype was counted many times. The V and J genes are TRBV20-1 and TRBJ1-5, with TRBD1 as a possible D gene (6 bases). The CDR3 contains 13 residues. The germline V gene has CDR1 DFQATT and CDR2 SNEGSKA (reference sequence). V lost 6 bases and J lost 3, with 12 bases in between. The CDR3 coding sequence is TGCAGTGCCCCTAAGGGGGTCAATCAGCCCCAGCATTTT. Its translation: CSAPKGVNQPQHF.

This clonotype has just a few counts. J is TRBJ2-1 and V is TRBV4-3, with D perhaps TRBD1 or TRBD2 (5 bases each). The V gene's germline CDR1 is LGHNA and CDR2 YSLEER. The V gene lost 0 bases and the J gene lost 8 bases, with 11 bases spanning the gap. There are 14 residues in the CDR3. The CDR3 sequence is CASSQDRDGYEQFF. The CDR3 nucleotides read TGCGCCAGCAGCCAAGATCGGGACGGGTATGAGCAGTTCTTC.

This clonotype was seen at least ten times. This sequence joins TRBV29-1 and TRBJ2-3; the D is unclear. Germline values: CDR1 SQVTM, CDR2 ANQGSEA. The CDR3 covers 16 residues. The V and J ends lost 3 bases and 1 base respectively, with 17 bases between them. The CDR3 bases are TGCAGCGTTGAGAACGGGCTATTCGGGCGCACAGATACGCAGTATTTT. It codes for CSVENGLFGRTDTQYF.

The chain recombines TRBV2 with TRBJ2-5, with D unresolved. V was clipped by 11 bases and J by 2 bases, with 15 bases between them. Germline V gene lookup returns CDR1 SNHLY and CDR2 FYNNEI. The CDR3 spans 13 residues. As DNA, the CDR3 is TGTGCCTCGGGTAGCCAACTACAAGAGACCCAGTACTTC. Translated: CASGSQLQETQYF. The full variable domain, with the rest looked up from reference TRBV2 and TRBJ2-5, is EPEVTQTPSHQVTQMGQEVILRCVPISNHLYFYWYRQILGQKVEFLVSFYNNEISEKSEIFDDQFSVERPDGSNFTLKIRSTKLEDSAMYFCASGSQLQETQYFGPGTRLLVL.

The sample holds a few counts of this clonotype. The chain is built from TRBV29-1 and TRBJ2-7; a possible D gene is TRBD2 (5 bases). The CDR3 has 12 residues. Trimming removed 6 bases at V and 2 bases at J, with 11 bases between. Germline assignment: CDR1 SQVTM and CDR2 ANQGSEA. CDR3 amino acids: CSVQLGAYEQYF. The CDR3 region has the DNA TGCAGCGTACAGCTGGGAGCCTACGAGCAGTACTTC.

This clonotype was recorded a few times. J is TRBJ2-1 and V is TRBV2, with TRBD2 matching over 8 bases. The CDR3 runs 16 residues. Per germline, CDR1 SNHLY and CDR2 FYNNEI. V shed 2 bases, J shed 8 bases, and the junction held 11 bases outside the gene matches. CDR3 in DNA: TGTGCCAGCAGTGAATTGTCTTTCGGGGGGGCTGATGAGCAGTTCTTC. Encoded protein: CASSELSFGGADEQFF.

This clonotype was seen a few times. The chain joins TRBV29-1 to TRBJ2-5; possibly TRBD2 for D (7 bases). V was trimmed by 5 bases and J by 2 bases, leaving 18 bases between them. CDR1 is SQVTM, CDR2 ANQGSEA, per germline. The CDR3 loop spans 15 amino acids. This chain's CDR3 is CSVLFGGGLQETQYF. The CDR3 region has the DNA TGCAGCGTTCTATTTGGGGGGGGCCTACAAGAGACCCAGTACTTC.

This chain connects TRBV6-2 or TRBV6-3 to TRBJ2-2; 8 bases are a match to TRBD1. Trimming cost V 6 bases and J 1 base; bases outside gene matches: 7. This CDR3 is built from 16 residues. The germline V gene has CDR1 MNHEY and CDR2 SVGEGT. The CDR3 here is CASSLSTGVNTGELFF. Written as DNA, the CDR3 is TGTGCCAGCAGCCTTTCGACAGGGGTGAACACCGGGGAGCTGTTTTTT.

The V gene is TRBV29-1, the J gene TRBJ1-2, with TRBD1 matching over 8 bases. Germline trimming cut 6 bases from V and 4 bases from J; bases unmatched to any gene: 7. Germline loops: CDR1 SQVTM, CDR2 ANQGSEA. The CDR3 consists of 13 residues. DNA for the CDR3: TGCAGCGTGGCGACAGGGGCCCCCTATGGCTACACCTTC. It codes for CSVATGAPYGYTF.

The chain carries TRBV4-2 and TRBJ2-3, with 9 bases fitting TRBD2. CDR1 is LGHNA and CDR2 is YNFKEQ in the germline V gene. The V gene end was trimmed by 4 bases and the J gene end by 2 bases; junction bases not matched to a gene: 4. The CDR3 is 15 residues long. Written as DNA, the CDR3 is TGTGCCAGCAGCCGGGGGACTAGCCTCACAGATACGCAGTATTTT. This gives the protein CASSRGTSLTDTQYF.